Shown below are 16 T cell receptor beta chains from a single sample sequenced in a study of cytomegalovirus exposure and HLA in healthy donors. 13 Jbeta primers and 60 Vbeta primers were used for the PCR. Generated by immunoSEQ multiplex PCR, the TCRdb table keeps only in-frame clones and is missing some. The top ten clones hold under 2% of a sample with 150,000 to 200,000 clones, about 86% of them seen once. The sequenced sample was PBMCs. These receptors all stem from a woman in her late teens or twenties in good health and CMV-seronegative.

This rearrangement joins TRBV28 to TRBJ1-2; no firm D call. Trimming removed 2 bases from V and 5 bases from J, with 18 bases in between. Per germline, CDR1 MDHEN and CDR2 SYDVKM. The CDR3 is 16 amino acids. CDR3 in DNA: TGTGCCAGCAGTTTAGATGGTTTACCGCTAAGTTATGGCTACACCTTC. This codes for CASSLDGLPLSYGYTF.

V usage is TRBV2 and J usage is TRBJ2-1; 7 bases agree with TRBD2. CDR1 is SNHLY, CDR2 FYNNEI, per germline. J lost 3 bases, V lost 1 base, and 0 bases had no gene match. This CDR3 has 14 residues. Written as DNA, the CDR3 is TGTGCCAGCAGTGAAGGGACTAGCTACAATGAGCAGTTCTTC. Translating gives CASSEGTSYNEQFF.

This clone has just one count. The chain links TRBV9 to TRBJ2-7; 9 bases align to TRBD2. The germline CDR1 and CDR2 sequences are SGDLS and YYNGEE. The CDR3 sequence is 14 residues long. V lost 4 bases to trimming and J lost 2 bases; unmatched junction nucleotides: 4. The CDR3 nucleotides read TGTGCCAGCAGCCCGAGCGGGAGGACCTACGAGCAGTACTTC. Amino acid sequence: CASSPSGRTYEQYF.

V and J are TRBV7-8 and TRBJ2-3, with 7 bases aligning to TRBD2. Per the germline V gene, CDR1 is SGHVS and CDR2 is FQNEAQ. Unmatched junction bases numbered 14, after V lost 7 bases and J lost 7 bases. This CDR3 spans 15 amino acids. CDR3 protein: CASTQTSVRANTQYF. In nucleotides, the CDR3 is TGTGCCAGCACCCAAACTAGCGTTCGGGCTAATACGCAGTATTTT.

The V and J genes are TRBV21-1 and TRBJ1-2; no check of the table's D call, TRBD1, against the DNA was made. TRBV21-1 is noted as a pseudogene. The CDR3 length is 14 residues. CDR3 nucleotides: TGTGCCAGCAGCCCACAGGGGTCCAACTATGGCTACACCTTC. Translated: CASSPQGSNYGYTF.

This rearrangement joins TRBV18 to TRBJ2-5, with TRBD2 as a possible D gene (5 bases). The tail of the sequence fits TRBJ2-7 better, so the J call may be wrong. There are 14 residues in the CDR3. The V gene's germline CDR1 is KGHSH and CDR2 LQKENI. The CDR3 nucleotides read TGTGCCAGCTCACGAGGACTTCTCTCCTACGAGCAGTACTTC. This gives the protein CASSRGLLSYEQYF.

This chain links TRBV29-1 with TRBJ2-5; D is undetermined. Germline lookup yields CDR1 SQVTM and CDR2 ANQGSEA. Trimming shortened V by 6 bases and J by 1 base, and 6 bases separated the two germline ends. CDR3 length equals 11 residues. CDR3 in amino acids: CSVAPQETQYF. For the CDR3, the DNA is TGCAGCGTGGCCCCCCAAGAGACCCAGTACTTC.

V is TRBV5-1 and J is TRBJ2-7; D possibly corresponds to TRBD1 (6 bases). The V gene lost 3 bases and the J gene lost 7 bases, with 14 bases spanning the gap. The CDR3 covers 13 residues. Germline V gene data show CDR1 as SGHRS and CDR2 as YFSETQ. As DNA, the CDR3 is TGCGCCAGCAGCTCGCCGGGACAAGGGGAGCAGTACTTC. Its translation is CASSSPGQGEQYF. Together with reference TRBV5-1 and TRBJ2-7, the CDR3 gives the full variable domain: KAGVTQTPRYLIKTRGQQVTLSCSPISGHRSVSWYQQTPGQGLQFLFEYFSETQRNKGNFPGRFSGRQFSNSRSEMNVSTLELGDSALYLCASSSPGQGEQYFGPGTRLTVT.

The chain links TRBV5-1 to TRBJ2-5; unclear D gene. The end of the DNA aligns better with TRBJ2-7, so the J call may be wrong. Germline V CDR1 and CDR2: SGHRS, YFSETQ. The CDR3 is made up of 14 amino acids. The CDR3 sequence is CASSPGPDHAEQYF. Written as DNA, the CDR3 is TGCGCCAGCAGCCCAGGCCCTGATCATGCCGAGCAGTACTTC.

The chain combines TRBV29-1 with TRBJ1-5; TRBD1 matches 7 bases. The germline CDR1 and CDR2 sequences are SQVTM and ANQGSEA. V lost 4 bases and J lost 3; bases outside the gene matches: 3. CDR3 length: 13 residues. This chain's CDR3 is CSVGRGFNQPQHF. CDR3 sequence (DNA): TGCAGCGTTGGCAGGGGGTTCAATCAGCCCCAGCATTTT. Full variable domain (remainder filled in from reference TRBV29-1 and TRBJ1-5): SAVISQKPSRDICQRGTSLTIQCQVDSQVTMMFWYRQQPGQSLTLIATANQGSEATYESGFVIDKFPISRPNLTFSTLTVSNMSPEDSSIYLCSVGRGFNQPQHFGDGTRLSIL.

The chain carries TRBV5-1 and TRBJ2-1, with D maybe TRBD2 (5 bases). Germline V gives CDR1 SGHRS, CDR2 YFSETQ. Trimming shortened V by 0 bases and J by 2 bases, and 12 bases separated the two germline ends. CDR3 length: 16 residues. CDR3 nucleotide sequence: TGCGCCAGCAGCTTGGGACTACAACTCACCTACAATGAGCAGTTCTTC. Its protein product is CASSLGLQLTYNEQFF.

This clone appeared a few times. V gene TRBV11-3 combines with J gene TRBJ2-2; 7 bases are shared with TRBD1. CDR1 is SGHNT and CDR2 is YENEEA in the germline V gene. This CDR3 spans 13 amino acids. Trimming at V came to 5 bases and at J to 6 bases, leaving 3 bases not matched to a gene. In nucleotides, the CDR3 is TGTGCCAGCAGCAGAGGGGGCTCCGGGGAGCTGTTTTTT. This codes for CASSRGGSGELFF.

This clone is a singleton in its sample. The chain combines TRBV5-4 with TRBJ1-2, with 8 bases matching TRBD1. The CDR3 is made up of 13 amino acids. V lost 6 bases and J lost 3; bases outside the gene matches: 4. Germline V lookup: CDR1 SGHNT, CDR2 YYREEE (reference sequence). CDR3 region: CASTPDRDYGYTF. The CDR3 region has the DNA TGTGCCAGCACCCCGGACAGGGACTATGGCTACACCTTC.

The J gene is TRBJ2-5, the V gene TRBV7-7; TRBD2 matches at 11 bases. Germline V gene sequence: CDR1 SSHAT, CDR2 FNYEAQ (reference sequence). The CDR3 contains 16 residues. Losses at the gene ends were 3 bases for V and 4 bases for J; bases not matched to a gene: 7. The CDR3 spells CASSFNSGGAGETQYF. For the CDR3, the DNA is TGTGCCAGCAGCTTTAATAGCGGGGGGGCCGGAGAGACCCAGTACTTC.

This clone was seen a handful of times. V is TRBV30 and J is TRBJ1-4; 9 bases align to TRBD1. CDR3 length: 14 residues. Germline CDR1 is GTSNPN and CDR2 is SVGIG (reference sequence). Trimming at V came to 2 bases and at J to 5 bases, leaving 3 bases not matched to a gene. CDR3 protein: CAWSIGQGNEKLFF. CDR3 DNA sequence: TGTGCCTGGAGTATTGGACAGGGGAATGAAAAACTGTTTTTT.

This chain's CDR3 is CASGLVISGGGDEQFF. The DNA of the CDR3 is TGTGCTAGTGGTTTGGTCATTTCTGGTGGCGGGGATGAGCAGTTCTTC. This chain uses TRBV12-5 with TRBJ2-1; tentative D call: TRBD2 (6 bases). With 0 bases removed from V and 8 bases from J, the gap between germline ends came to 17 bases. Germline V CDR1 and CDR2: LGHNT, FRNRAP. This CDR3 is 16 amino acids long.